A single sample is the source of the 21 T cell receptor beta chains below, sequenced in a study of cytomegalovirus exposure and HLA in healthy donors. It was with 60 Vbeta and 13 Jbeta primers that the PCR ran. Data came from immunoSEQ multiplex PCR; TCRdb stores just in-frame clones and leaves some out. The table lists about 170,000 clones, 85% of them singletons, with roughly 2.2% in the top ten. The material sequenced was PBMCs. The receptors were sampled from a man aged 18 to 30 in good health and CMV-seropositive.

This clone was picked up one time. This sequence joins TRBV4-1 and TRBJ2-2; D is perhaps TRBD1 (7 bases). CDR3 length: 15 residues. The germline CDR1 and CDR2 sequences are MGHRA and YSYEKL. V lost 3 bases to trimming and J lost 7 bases, with 15 bases between them. CDR3 DNA sequence: TGCGCCAGCAGCCAGAGAACAGGGGAGGTCGGGGAGCTGTTTTTT. Its translation is CASSQRTGEVGELFF.

V usage is TRBV10-2 and J usage is TRBJ1-3, with TRBD1 as a possible D gene (6 bases). From germline, CDR1 is WSHSY and CDR2 SAAADI. The CDR3 loop spans 13 amino acids. Trimming shortened V by 10 bases and J by 8 bases, and 18 bases separated the two germline ends. This CDR3 reads CATVRTEGDTIYF. The CDR3 DNA sequence: TGCGCCACCGTCCGGACAGAAGGGGACACCATATATTTT.

The chain recombines TRBV5-4 with TRBJ2-3; no definite D call. Germline V gives CDR1 SGHNT, CDR2 YYREEE (reference sequence). Trimming pared 4 bases from V and 3 bases from J, leaving 6 bases between. The CDR3 runs to 12 residues. The CDR3 is CASSRVTDTQYF. In nucleotides, the CDR3 is TGTGCCAGCAGCCGGGTGACAGATACGCAGTATTTT. Full variable domain (missing parts from reference TRBV5-4 and TRBJ2-3): ETGVTQSPTHLIKTRGQQVTLRCSSQSGHNTVSWYQQALGQGPQFIFQYYREEENGRGNFPPRFSGLQFPNYSSELNVNALELDDSALYLCASSRVTDTQYFGPGTRLTVL.

The J gene is TRBJ1-1, the V gene TRBV10-3; D gene ambiguous. Trimming took 0 bases from V and 4 from J, leaving 6 bases between them. This CDR3 has 13 amino acids. CDR1 is ENHRY, CDR2 SYGVKD, per germline. The CDR3 loop is CAISESGVTEAFF. The CDR3 region has the DNA TGTGCCATCAGTGAGTCCGGGGTCACTGAAGCTTTCTTT.

This rearrangement joins TRBV10-3 to TRBJ1-3, with D hard to call. The CDR3 totals 15 residues. Germline CDR1 is ENHRY and CDR2 is SYGVKD. The V end lost 3 bases, the J end lost 2 bases, and 11 bases lay between the germline ends. The DNA for the CDR3 is TGTGCCATCAGTGAAACTAAGGTTGCTGGAAACACCATATATTTT. Encoded protein: CAISETKVAGNTIYF.

The chain recombines TRBV5-1 with TRBJ2-7, with D tentatively TRBD1 (6 bases). Germline V gene sequence: CDR1 SGHRS, CDR2 YFSETQ. V was trimmed by 8 bases and J by 0 bases, leaving 12 bases between them. CDR3 length: 13 amino acids. This CDR3 reads CASRQGPSYEQYF. DNA of the CDR3: TGCGCCAGTCGGCAGGGGCCCTCCTACGAGCAGTACTTC.

The chain carries TRBV7-2 and TRBJ2-7, with 9 bases lining up with TRBD2. CDR1 is SGHTA, CDR2 FQGNSA, per germline. This CDR3 has 15 amino acids. With V trimmed by 2 bases and J by 2 bases, 4 bases remained unmatched. CDR3 amino acids: CASSLTGTSTYEQYF. CDR3 in DNA: TGTGCCAGCAGCTTAACTGGGACTAGCACCTACGAGCAGTACTTC.

J is TRBJ2-7 and V is TRBV7-2; D gene uncertain. Trimming took 3 bases from V and 6 from J, leaving 9 bases between them. The germline gives CDR1 SGHTA, CDR2 FQGNSA. This CDR3 has 12 amino acids. This CDR3 reads CASSFRVGEQYF. In nucleotides, the CDR3 is TGTGCCAGCAGCTTTCGGGTGGGCGAGCAGTACTTC.

This chain uses TRBV18 with TRBJ2-3; perhaps TRBD1 as D (5 bases). CDR1 is KGHSH and CDR2 is LQKENI in the germline V gene. The CDR3 is 18 amino acids. Deletions cut 3 bases from V and 3 bases from J, with 22 bases between. DNA of the CDR3: TGTGCCAGCTCACCTTTTAAAGGGGTCGGCAAACTGACAGATACGCAGTATTTT. Protein sequence: CASSPFKGVGKLTDTQYF.

The V call is TRBV20-1, the J call TRBJ2-7; D remains ambiguous. The CDR3 consists of 11 residues. The V end was cut by 2 bases, the J end by 3 bases, with 5 bases between. In germline, CDR1 is DFQATT, CDR2 SNEGSKA (reference sequence). The CDR3 bases are TGCAGTGCTAGAACTAACTACGAGCAGTACTTC. Translating gives CSARTNYEQYF.

Comments on this clone: Other nucleotide sequences from this sample produce the same CDR3. The chain uses TRBV6-5 and TRBJ1-2, with D maybe TRBD1 (6 bases). V lost 4 bases and J 9 bases, leaving 21 bases between the germline ends. In germline, CDR1 is MNHEY, CDR2 SVGAGI. The CDR3 has 15 amino acids. CDR3: CASSSKLRQGFSYTF. The CDR3 DNA sequence: TGTGCCAGCAGTTCCAAACTACGGCAGGGGTTTAGCTACACCTTC.

The chain is built from TRBV2 and TRBJ1-4; 8 bases are a match to TRBD1. The V segment lost 7 bases and the J segment 7 bases; nucleotides outside the gene matches: 11. Per germline, CDR1 SNHLY and CDR2 FYNNEI. The CDR3 totals 15 residues. This CDR3 is CASTPDGQGSEKLFF. As DNA, the CDR3 is TGTGCCAGCACCCCGGATGGACAGGGTAGTGAAAAACTGTTTTTT.

The CDR3, as DNA: TGTGCCAGCAGCGAGACAGGGAGCTCCTACAATGAGCAGTTCTTC. It is translated as CASSETGSSYNEQFF. The chain links TRBV9 to TRBJ2-1, with 7 bases identical to TRBD1. The germline V gene encodes CDR1 SGDLS and CDR2 YYNGEE. J lost 0 bases, V lost 3 bases, and 3 bases had no gene match. This CDR3 spans 15 amino acids. The full variable domain, its missing parts supplied by reference TRBV9 and TRBJ2-1, is DSGVTQTPKHLITATGQRVTLRCSPRSGDLSVYWYQQSLDQGLQFLIQYYNGEERAKGNILERFSAQQFPDLHSELNLSSLELGDSALYFCASSETGSSYNEQFFGPGTRLTVL.

The chain joins TRBV2 to TRBJ2-5, with 7 bases identical to TRBD2. With 8 bases clipped from V and 2 bases from J, the junction kept 5 bases outside the gene matches. Germline V gene lookup returns CDR1 SNHLY and CDR2 FYNNEI. The CDR3 sequence is 13 residues long. This CDR3 reads CASELAQQETQYF. The CDR3 DNA is TGTGCCAGCGAACTAGCGCAACAAGAGACCCAGTACTTC.

This clone has only a few counts. The genes are TRBV29-1 and TRBJ2-2, with a weak D call TRBD2 (6 bases). The CDR3 runs 13 residues. Germline V gene data show CDR1 as SQVTM and CDR2 as ANQGSEA. The V and J ends lost 7 bases and 5 bases respectively, with 14 bases between them. CDR3 region: CSGGGGLTGELFF. Written as DNA, the CDR3 is TGCAGCGGTGGGGGAGGATTGACCGGGGAGCTGTTTTTT.

The chain recombines TRBV7-2 with TRBJ1-1, with TRBD1 as a possible D gene (6 bases). The CDR3 has 15 amino acids. Germline values: CDR1 SGHTA, CDR2 FQGNSA. V was shortened by 5 bases and J by 2 bases, with 15 bases between the two germline ends. The CDR3 loop is CASSRNRVVNTEAFF. Here the CDR3 DNA reads TGTGCCAGCAGCCGGAACAGGGTTGTCAACACTGAAGCTTTCTTT.

This chain joins TRBV6-6 and TRBJ1-1; D is undetermined. The CDR3 is 14 amino acids. Per the germline V gene, CDR1 is MNHNY and CDR2 is SVGAGI (reference sequence). Trimming cost V 4 bases and J 3 bases, with 12 bases left between them. This chain's CDR3 is CASSSPNMDTEAFF. CDR3 bases: TGTGCCAGCAGTTCACCTAATATGGACACTGAAGCTTTCTTT.

The chain couples TRBV12-5 to TRBJ1-4; maybe TRBD1 (6 bases). V was shortened by 6 bases and J by 8 bases, with 19 bases between the two germline ends. This CDR3 comprises 15 residues. Germline CDR1 LGHNT, CDR2 FRNRAP. The CDR3 here is CASGSYRQVNEKLFF. The CDR3 bases are TGTGCTAGTGGGTCATACCGACAGGTAAACGAAAAACTGTTTTTT. The full variable domain, in which reference TRBV12-5 and TRBJ1-4 provide the parts outside the CDR3, is DARVTQTPRHKVTEMGQEVTMRCQPILGHNTVFWYRQTMMQGLELLAYFRNRAPLDDSGMPKDRFSAEMPDATLATLKIQPSEPRDSAVYFCASGSYRQVNEKLFFGSGTQLSVL.

V is TRBV6-1 and J is TRBJ2-3, with 9 nucleotides matching TRBD1. The V segment lost 6 bases and the J segment 0 bases; nucleotides outside the gene matches: 4. Germline V gives CDR1 MNHNS, CDR2 SASEGT. The CDR3 is 15 residues long. In DNA form, the CDR3 reads TGTGCCAGCAGCACAGGGGGCCCGAGCACAGATACGCAGTATTTT. It is translated as CASSTGGPSTDTQYF.

This chain joins TRBV6-1 and TRBJ1-2, with D hard to call. CDR1 and CDR2 from the germline V gene are MNHNS and SASEGT. There are 14 residues in the CDR3. Trimming shortened V by 3 bases and J by 4 bases, and 12 bases separated the two germline ends. CDR3 in amino acids: CASSDDIGAYGYTF. CDR3 in DNA: TGTGCCAGCAGTGATGATATTGGAGCCTATGGCTACACCTTC.

The chain couples TRBV18 to TRBJ2-3; the D gene is possibly TRBD2 (5 bases). The germline V and J ends were trimmed by 4 bases and 4 bases, with 12 bases remaining between them. Germline V gene lookup returns CDR1 KGHSH and CDR2 LQKENI. There are 14 residues in the CDR3. DNA for the CDR3: TGTGCCAGCTCACTGGCTAGCCAAGCAGATACGCAGTATTTT. This gives the protein CASSLASQADTQYF.